Listed here are 20 T cell receptor beta chains from one sample, sequenced in a study of blood T cell repertoires in COVID-19. TCRdb's copy holds only in-frame clones and misses some; the assay was immunoSEQ multiplex PCR. The table includes over 85,000 clones, approximately 82% detected once. The specimen was peripheral blood. These TCRs come from a woman aged 80 or over with acute or convalescent COVID-19.

The CDR3 is CASSQGEVLSYNEQFF. As DNA, the CDR3 is TGCGCCAGCAGCCAAGGGGAGGTCCTCTCCTACAATGAGCAGTTCTTC. This chain uses TRBV4-1 with TRBJ2-1, with D perhaps matching TRBD2 (6 bases). The germline gives CDR1 MGHRA, CDR2 YSYEKL. V dropped 1 base and J dropped 0 bases, with 10 bases sitting between them. The length of the CDR3 is 16 residues.

V gene TRBV28 combines with J gene TRBJ2-7; 8 bases are a match to TRBD2. The junction had 10 bases not matched to a gene; V was cut back by 2 bases and J by 4 bases. Germline V lookup: CDR1 MDHEN, CDR2 SYDVKM. CDR3 length equals 16 residues. The CDR3 protein is CASSLNPAGVGYEQYF. CDR3 DNA sequence: TGTGCCAGCAGTTTAAATCCAGCGGGAGTTGGGTACGAGCAGTACTTC.

The V and J genes are TRBV6-5 and TRBJ2-1, with 7 nucleotides matching TRBD2. This CDR3 has 13 residues. Trimming took 3 bases from V and 9 from J; bases not matched to a gene: 5. CDR1 MNHEY and CDR2 SVGAGI come from the germline V gene. The CDR3 reads CASSYEGGAEQFF. The CDR3 nucleotides are TGTGCCAGCAGTTATGAGGGAGGGGCTGAGCAGTTCTTC.

The chain recombines TRBV5-4 with TRBJ2-3; 9 positions match TRBD2. Germline V gene sequence: CDR1 SGHNT, CDR2 YYREEE (reference sequence). V was clipped by 2 bases and J by 2 bases; unmatched bases: 6. This CDR3 is 16 amino acids long. The CDR3 region is CASSFRAGGSTDTQYF. DNA of the CDR3: TGTGCCAGCAGCTTCCGGGCGGGGGGGTCCACAGATACGCAGTATTTT. Combining the CDR3 with reference TRBV5-4 and TRBJ2-3 gives the whole variable domain ETGVTQSPTHLIKTRGQQVTLRCSSQSGHNTVSWYQQALGQGPQFIFQYYREEENGRGNFPPRFSGLQFPNYSSELNVNALELDDSALYLCASSFRAGGSTDTQYFGPGTRLTVL.

This chain connects TRBV7-2 to TRBJ2-5, with 9 nucleotides matching TRBD2. Per the germline V gene, CDR1 is SGHTA and CDR2 is FQGNSA. V was clipped by 5 bases and J by 5 bases; unmatched bases: 12. This CDR3 comprises 16 residues. CDR3 region: CASSPTWTSVSETQYF. As DNA, the CDR3 is TGTGCCAGCAGCCCAACATGGACTAGCGTGAGCGAGACCCAGTACTTC.

The chain links TRBV9 to TRBJ2-3; 11 positions agree with TRBD2. With 4 bases clipped from V and 0 bases from J, the junction kept 10 bases outside the gene matches. The CDR3 sequence is 18 residues long. The germline gives CDR1 SGDLS, CDR2 YYNGEE. The CDR3 spells CASSRLSGRAWSTDTQYF. Written as DNA, the CDR3 is TGTGCCAGCAGCCGCCTTAGCGGGAGGGCCTGGAGCACAGATACGCAGTATTTT.

The count of this clone is one. V and J are TRBV6-6 and TRBJ2-7; 8 bases are shared with TRBD2. The CDR3 is made up of 17 amino acids. Trimming at V came to 5 bases and at J to 4 bases, leaving 16 bases not matched to a gene. Germline CDR1 reads MNHNY; CDR2 reads SVGAGI (reference sequence). The CDR3: CASSPYPGGPLRYEQYF. The CDR3 DNA reads as TGTGCCAGCAGTCCCTACCCGGGAGGGCCTTTGAGATACGAGCAGTACTTC.

V usage is TRBV30 and J usage is TRBJ1-4; TRBD1 might be the D (5 bases). Trimming removed 2 bases from V and 0 bases from J, with 10 bases in between. Germline CDR1 and CDR2: GTSNPN and SVGIG (reference sequence). The CDR3 is made up of 15 amino acids. The CDR3: CAWSLGQSTNEKLFF. CDR3 in DNA: TGTGCCTGGAGTCTTGGACAATCAACTAATGAAAAACTGTTTTTT.

This clone has just a few counts. J is TRBJ2-5 and V is TRBV9; the D gene is possibly TRBD1 (5 bases). The germline V gene has CDR1 SGDLS and CDR2 YYNGEE. The germline V and J ends were trimmed by 5 bases and 2 bases, with 13 bases remaining between them. The CDR3 totals 14 residues. The CDR3 spells CASSGALQQETQYF. The CDR3 nucleotides read TGTGCCAGCAGTGGGGCCTTACAGCAAGAGACCCAGTACTTC.

This clone occurred a few times. This chain joins TRBV5-1 and TRBJ1-1; 7 nucleotides agree with TRBD1. The CDR3 runs to 15 residues. V shed 6 bases and J 4 bases; nucleotides not matched to a gene: 12. The germline V gene encodes CDR1 SGHRS and CDR2 YFSETQ. Here the CDR3 reads CASNPGEHRGTEAFF. CDR3 in DNA: TGCGCCAGCAATCCTGGGGAGCACAGGGGCACTGAAGCTTTCTTT.

This clone has a single count. J is TRBJ1-5 and V is TRBV18, with D uncertain. This CDR3 is built from 14 residues. CDR1 is KGHSH, CDR2 LQKENI, per germline. Trimming took off 2 bases at V and 5 bases at J, with 10 bases between the two ends. The CDR3 nucleotides read TGTGCCAGCTCACCATCTCCAAGAGATCAGCCCCAGCATTTT. Its translation is CASSPSPRDQPQHF.

V gene TRBV3-1 (or the pseudogene TRBV3-2) combines with J gene TRBJ1-2; 7 bases align to TRBD1. The CDR3 has 17 amino acids. Per germline, CDR1 LGHDT and CDR2 YNNKEL (reference sequence). Trimming cost V 0 bases and J 2 bases; bases outside gene matches: 9. CDR3 DNA: TGTGCCAGCAGCCAAGATCCCCGGGACAGTAGAAACTATGGCTACACCTTC. This codes for CASSQDPRDSRNYGYTF.

The chain has TRBV27 and TRBJ2-2; D gene unclear. Germline V lookup: CDR1 MNHEY, CDR2 SMNVEV (reference sequence). V dropped 1 base and J dropped 7 bases, with 4 bases sitting between them. The CDR3 has 12 amino acids. In nucleotides, the CDR3 is TGTGCCAGCAGTTTATTAATCGGGGAGCTGTTTTTT. This translates into CASSLLIGELFF.

The chain has TRBV25-1 and TRBJ1-2; the D is unclear. This CDR3 comprises 11 residues. The V and J ends lost 5 bases and 8 bases respectively, with 9 bases between them. The germline gives CDR1 MGHDK, CDR2 SYGVNS. CDR3 sequence reads: CASSLEGGYTF. The CDR3 DNA follows: TGTGCCAGCAGTCTCGAGGGAGGCTACACCTTC.

The chain combines TRBV30 with TRBJ2-1; 12 bases agree with TRBD2. J gave up 4 bases and V 2 bases, and 6 bases lay outside the gene matches. Germline V gives CDR1 GTSNPN, CDR2 SVGIG (reference sequence). The CDR3 is 16 amino acids. CDR3 in DNA: TGTGCCTGGAGTCCCTTGACTAGCGGGGGTTACAATGAGCAGTTCTTC. Translation: CAWSPLTSGGYNEQFF.

V gene TRBV9 combines with J gene TRBJ2-2; 9 bases are shared with TRBD2. The CDR3 extends over 15 amino acids. The V and J ends lost 5 bases and 8 bases, in that order; junction bases with no gene match: 10. Germline lookup yields CDR1 SGDLS and CDR2 YYNGEE. The CDR3 nucleotides read TGTGCCAGCAGTAGGCTAGCGGGAATTGGTGGGGAGCTGTTTTTT. Amino acids: CASSRLAGIGGELFF.

The chain joins TRBV6-5 to TRBJ1-2; 7 nucleotides agree with TRBD1. With V trimmed by 7 bases and J by 6 bases, 14 bases remained unmatched. This CDR3 contains 15 residues. From germline, CDR1 is MNHEY and CDR2 SVGAGI. The CDR3: CASTEGGGARNGYTF. The CDR3 DNA is TGTGCCAGCACCGAAGGAGGGGGCGCACGGAATGGCTACACCTTC.

This clone was observed a handful of times. The chain couples TRBV6-5 to TRBJ1-5; perhaps TRBD1 as D (5 bases). The germline V and J ends were trimmed by 5 bases and 0 bases, with 11 bases remaining between them. This CDR3 spans 15 amino acids. The germline V gene has CDR1 MNHEY and CDR2 SVGAGI. The CDR3 DNA follows: TGTGCCAGCAGTCGAACAGGTTATAGCAATCAGCCCCAGCATTTT. This codes for CASSRTGYSNQPQHF.

This clone was seen only a few times. The chain has TRBV2 and TRBJ1-5, with TRBD1 identical over 8 bases. V was pared by 4 bases and J by 3 bases, with 11 bases of the junction left unmatched. CDR1 is SNHLY and CDR2 is FYNNEI in the germline V gene. CDR3 length: 17 amino acids. The CDR3 region is CASSGGGSTGVNQPQHF. For the CDR3, the DNA is TGTGCCAGCAGTGGGGGGGGATCGACAGGGGTCAATCAGCCCCAGCATTTT.

The CDR3 region has the DNA TGCGCCAGCAGCCCGGAGCCTAACTCTGGGGCCAACGTCCTGACTTTC. Its translation: CASSPEPNSGANVLTF. This sequence joins TRBV5-1 and TRBJ2-6; no firm D call. Germline assignment: CDR1 SGHRS and CDR2 YFSETQ. Trimming took 4 bases from V and 0 from J, leaving 11 bases between them. This CDR3 is built from 16 residues. Drawing the rest from reference TRBV5-1 and TRBJ2-6, the complete variable domain is KAGVTQTPRYLIKTRGQQVTLSCSPISGHRSVSWYQQTPGQGLQFLFEYFSETQRNKGNFPGRFSGRQFSNSRSEMNVSTLELGDSALYLCASSPEPNSGANVLTFGAGSRLTVL.